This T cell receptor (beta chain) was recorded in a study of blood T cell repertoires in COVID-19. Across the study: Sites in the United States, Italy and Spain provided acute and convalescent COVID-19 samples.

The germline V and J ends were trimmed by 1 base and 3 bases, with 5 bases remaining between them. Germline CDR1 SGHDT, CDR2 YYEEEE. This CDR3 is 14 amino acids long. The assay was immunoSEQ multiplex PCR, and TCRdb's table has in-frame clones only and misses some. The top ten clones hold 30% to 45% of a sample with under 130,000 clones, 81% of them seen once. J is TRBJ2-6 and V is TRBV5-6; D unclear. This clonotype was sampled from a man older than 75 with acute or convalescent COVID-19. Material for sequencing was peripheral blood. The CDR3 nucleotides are TGTGCCAGCAGCTTGTCCTATGGGGCCAACGTCCTGACTTTC. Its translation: CASSLSYGANVLTF.